A single T cell receptor (beta chain) is shown here with its context. Its antigen is not known. V was trimmed by 5 bases and J by 7 bases, leaving 20 bases between them. The germline CDR1 and CDR2 sequences are MDHEN and SYDVKM. The CDR3 spans 15 residues. This specimen belongs to a study of cytomegalovirus exposure and HLA in healthy donors. Study-wide findings and caveats: An analysis done earlier found most TCR beta V segments productive about 90% or about 30% of the time. Later examination showed HLA-associated TCR beta chains had greater clonal expansion than equally common others. TRBV6-2, TRBV6-3 and other indistinguishable V segments were excluded.

The PCR made use of 60 Vbeta and 13 Jbeta primers. Sequenced by immunoSEQ multiplex PCR; TCRdb stores in-frame clones only, minus some. The sample lists about 90,000 clones; around 66% were seen once. Sequenced material: PBMCs. This TCR was recovered from a man younger than 45 in good health and CMV-seronegative. V usage is TRBV28 and J usage is TRBJ1-1, with D perhaps TRBD1 (5 bases). The CDR3 loop reads CASSSSERRGSEAFF. The CDR3 coding sequence is TGTGCCAGCAGTAGTTCAGAGCGGCGGGGGAGTGAAGCTTTCTTT.